This T cell receptor (beta chain) comes out of a study of cytomegalovirus exposure and HLA in healthy donors. Study-wide results and caveats: Presence/absence analyses took donor sequencing depth as roughly uniform.

13 Jbeta primers and 60 Vbeta primers were used for the PCR. Here immunoSEQ multiplex PCR was the method, and the copy in TCRdb shows in-frame clones only, minus some. The listing contains 74,000 or so clones. This CDR3 is 15 amino acids long. Trimming took off 5 bases at V and 1 base at J, with 12 bases between the two ends. Germline loops: CDR1 LNHDA, CDR2 SQIVND (reference sequence). About this clone itself: Antigen specificity is unknown.

This receptor was obtained from an older woman in good health and CMV-seronegative. V gene TRBV19 combines with J gene TRBJ1-5; D is undetermined. Sequencing was done on a sample of PBMCs. The CDR3 DNA follows: TGTGCCAGTAGTCAGACTATTTCAAGCAATCAGCCCCAGCATTTT. It yields the protein CASSQTISSNQPQHF.